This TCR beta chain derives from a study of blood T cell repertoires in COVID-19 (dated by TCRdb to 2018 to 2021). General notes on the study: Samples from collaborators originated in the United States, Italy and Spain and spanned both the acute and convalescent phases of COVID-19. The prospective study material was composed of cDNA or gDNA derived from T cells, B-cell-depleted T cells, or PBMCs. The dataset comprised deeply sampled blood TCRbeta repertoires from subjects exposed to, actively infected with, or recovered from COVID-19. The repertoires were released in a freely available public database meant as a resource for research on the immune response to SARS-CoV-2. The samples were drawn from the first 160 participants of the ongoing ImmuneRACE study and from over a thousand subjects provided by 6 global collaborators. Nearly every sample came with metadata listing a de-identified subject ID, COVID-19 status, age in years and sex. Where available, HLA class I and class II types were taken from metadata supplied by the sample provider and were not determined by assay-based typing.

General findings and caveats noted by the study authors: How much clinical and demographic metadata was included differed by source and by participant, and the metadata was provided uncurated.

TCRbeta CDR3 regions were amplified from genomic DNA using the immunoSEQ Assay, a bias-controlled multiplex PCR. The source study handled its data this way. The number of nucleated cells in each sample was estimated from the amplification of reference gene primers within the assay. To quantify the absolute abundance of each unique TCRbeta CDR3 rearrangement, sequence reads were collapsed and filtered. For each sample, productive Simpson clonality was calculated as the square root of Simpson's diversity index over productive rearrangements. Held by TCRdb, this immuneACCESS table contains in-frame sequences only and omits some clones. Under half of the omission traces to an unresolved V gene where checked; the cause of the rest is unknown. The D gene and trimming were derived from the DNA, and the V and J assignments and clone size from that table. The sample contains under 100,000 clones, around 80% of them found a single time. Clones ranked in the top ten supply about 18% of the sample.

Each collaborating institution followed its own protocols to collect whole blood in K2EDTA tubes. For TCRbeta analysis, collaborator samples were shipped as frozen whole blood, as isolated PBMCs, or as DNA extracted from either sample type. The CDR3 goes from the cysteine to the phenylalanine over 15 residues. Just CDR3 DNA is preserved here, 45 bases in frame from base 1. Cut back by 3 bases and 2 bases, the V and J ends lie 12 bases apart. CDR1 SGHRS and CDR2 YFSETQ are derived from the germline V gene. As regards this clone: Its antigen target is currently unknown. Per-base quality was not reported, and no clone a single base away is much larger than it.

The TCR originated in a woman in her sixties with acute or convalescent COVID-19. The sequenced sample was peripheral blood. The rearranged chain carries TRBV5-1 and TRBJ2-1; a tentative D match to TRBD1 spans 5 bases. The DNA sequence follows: TGCGCCAGCAGCTCTCAGGCAGGGACCTACAATGAGCAGTTCTTC. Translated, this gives CASSSQAGTYNEQFF.